The 25 T cell receptor beta chains reported below all come from one sample, sequenced in a study of blood T cell repertoires in COVID-19. Here immunoSEQ multiplex PCR was the method, and the copy in TCRdb shows in-frame clones only, minus some. The sample consists of 150,000 to 200,000 clones, approximately 90% of them appearing once. Sequences were obtained from peripheral blood. The origin of the receptors is a man between 60 and 70 years old with acute or convalescent COVID-19.

The table lists this clone with a count of one. The genes are TRBV19 and TRBJ1-2; TRBD1 agrees at 7 bases. CDR1 and CDR2 (germline): LNHDA, SQIVND (reference sequence). The trim removed 1 base at V and 0 bases at J, leaving 2 bases unmatched. The CDR3 runs to 15 residues. The DNA of the CDR3 is TGTGCCAGTAGTATAGGAGGGGGCGCTAACTATGGCTACACCTTC. This encodes CASSIGGGANYGYTF.

The chain is built from TRBV7-9 and TRBJ2-1; TRBD2 matches at 11 bases. The CDR3 is 16 amino acids. The V gene's germline CDR1 is SEHNR and CDR2 FQNEAQ (reference sequence). V lost 5 bases and J lost 8; bases outside the gene matches: 11. The CDR3 DNA follows: TGTGCCAGCAGCCCGCGGACTAGCGGGCAAAGGGATGAGCAGTTCTTC. It codes for CASSPRTSGQRDEQFF.

V is TRBV27 and J is TRBJ1-1, with D possibly matching TRBD1 (6 bases). Germline CDR1 is MNHEY and CDR2 is SMNVEV (reference sequence). The ends were cut back, 3 bases at V and 3 bases at J, with 11 bases in the middle. The CDR3 extends over 14 amino acids. Here the CDR3 DNA reads TGTGCCAGCAGTTTTGGGCAGGGGTACACTGAAGCTTTCTTT. Residues: CASSFGQGYTEAFF.

V gene TRBV24-1 combines with J gene TRBJ2-1; 11 nucleotides align to TRBD2. The CDR3 consists of 16 residues. Looked up from germline, CDR1 is KGHDR and CDR2 is SFDVKD. V trimming: 2 bases; J trimming: 2 bases; junction bases outside the gene matches: 1. This chain's CDR3 is CATSDYSGGAYNEQFF. For the CDR3, the DNA is TGTGCCACCAGTGATTATAGCGGGGGGGCCTACAATGAGCAGTTCTTC.

The chain joins TRBV15 to TRBJ2-7; a weak D match, TRBD2 (7 bases). The CDR3 consists of 18 residues. Trimming pared 5 bases from V and 0 bases from J, leaving 23 bases between. The germline V gene has CDR1 LNHNV and CDR2 YYDKDF (reference sequence). The CDR3 sequence: CATSGRGGGGPSSYEQYF. The CDR3 DNA sequence: TGTGCCACCAGCGGGAGAGGCGGGGGCGGGCCGAGCTCCTACGAGCAGTACTTC.

This sequence joins TRBV7-9 and TRBJ2-1; 10 bases fit TRBD2. CDR1 is SEHNR, CDR2 FQNEAQ, per germline (reference sequence). V gave up 1 base and J gave up 0 bases; unmatched junction bases: 6. The CDR3 is 18 amino acids. The CDR3 DNA sequence: TGTGCCAGCAGCTTAGGGACTAGCGGTTTAAGCTCCTACAATGAGCAGTTCTTC. Its protein is CASSLGTSGLSSYNEQFF.

Only a few counts were recorded for this clone. This chain links TRBV6-1 with TRBJ1-1; D is undetermined. The CDR3 has 16 amino acids. Trimming removed 0 bases from V and 2 bases from J, with 13 bases in between. Germline CDR1 MNHNS, CDR2 SASEGT. The CDR3 reads CASSEAQRRSNTEAFF. The CDR3 DNA reads as TGTGCCAGCAGTGAAGCGCAACGCAGATCAAACACTGAAGCTTTCTTT.

V and J are TRBV9 and TRBJ2-3; D is possibly TRBD1 (6 bases). The V end was cut by 0 bases, the J end by 3 bases, with 11 bases between. Looked up from germline, CDR1 is SGDLS and CDR2 is YYNGEE. CDR3 length: 15 amino acids. The CDR3 region is CASSVAGQGTDTQYF. CDR3 nucleotide sequence: TGTGCCAGCAGCGTAGCTGGCCAGGGGACAGATACGCAGTATTTT.

In its sample, this clone was seen once. The J gene is TRBJ1-6, the V gene TRBV30, with 8 bases fitting TRBD1. The germline gives CDR1 GTSNPN, CDR2 SVGIG (reference sequence). The CDR3 is made up of 13 amino acids. V shed 3 bases and J 5 bases; nucleotides not matched to a gene: 0. CDR3 bases: TGTGCCTGGAGGGGACAGGATAATTCACCCCTCCACTTT. Encoded protein: CAWRGQDNSPLHF.

The V gene is TRBV5-1, the J gene TRBJ2-5; D might be TRBD1 (5 bases). CDR1 is SGHRS, CDR2 YFSETQ, per germline. This CDR3 has 13 residues. V dropped 1 base and J dropped 2 bases, with 6 bases sitting between them. CDR3 DNA: TGCGCCAGCAGCTTGAGACAGCAAGAGACCCAGTACTTC. Amino acid sequence: CASSLRQQETQYF.

This chain joins TRBV7-3 and TRBJ1-1; possibly TRBD1 for D (5 bases). V gave up 6 bases and J gave up 5 bases, with 13 bases separating them. Germline values: CDR1 SGHTA, CDR2 FQGTGA. The CDR3 is 13 residues long. CDR3 region: CASSVGEGTEAFF. The CDR3 DNA reads TGTGCCAGCAGTGTCGGGGAGGGGACTGAAGCTTTCTTT.

This clone was counted a few times. This chain joins TRBV11-3 and TRBJ2-7; TRBD1 is a possible D gene (6 bases). V dropped 3 bases and J dropped 4 bases, with 16 bases sitting between them. The CDR3 runs 15 residues. Germline lookup yields CDR1 SGHNT and CDR2 YENEEA. The CDR3 DNA reads TGTGCCAGCAGCTTCACGCAGGGGAAGGGGTACGAGCAGTACTTC. It is translated as CASSFTQGKGYEQYF.

The CDR3 DNA reads TGTGCCAGCAGTTTACAGGGTTATCAGCCCCAGCATTTT. This translates into CASSLQGYQPQHF. The V call is TRBV6-2 or TRBV6-3, the J call TRBJ1-5; D perhaps matches TRBD1 (6 bases). The CDR3 loop spans 13 amino acids. Trimming cost V 4 bases and J 5 bases, with 9 bases left between them. Germline-derived CDR1 and CDR2 are MNHEY and SVGEGT.

The rearrangement uses TRBV19 and TRBJ1-1; tentative D call: TRBD1 (5 bases). Trimming left V 3 bases short and J 1 base short, with 15 bases between. The CDR3 covers 16 residues. Germline V gene lookup returns CDR1 LNHDA and CDR2 SQIVND (reference sequence). CDR3 loop: CASSIGRGRANTEAFF. Written as DNA, the CDR3 is TGTGCCAGTAGTATCGGGCGCGGCAGGGCGAACACTGAAGCTTTCTTT.

The table lists this clone with a count of one. This sequence joins TRBV30 and TRBJ1-1; D ambiguous. Trimming removed 3 bases at V and 4 bases at J, with 18 bases between. Looked up from germline, CDR1 is GTSNPN and CDR2 is SVGIG (reference sequence). This CDR3 has 15 residues. The CDR3 DNA reads as TGTGCCTGGAGAGTCCCAAGGAGTTTTACCACTGAAGCTTTCTTT. Translation: CAWRVPRSFTTEAFF.

The gene calls are TRBV7-9 and TRBJ1-3; D not certain. Germline CDR1 reads SEHNR; CDR2 reads FQNEAQ (reference sequence). The CDR3 contains 16 residues. V shed 3 bases and J shed 0 bases, with 12 bases lying between them. CDR3 loop: CASSFVGGLSGNTIYF. CDR3 bases: TGTGCCAGCAGCTTTGTAGGAGGCCTCTCTGGAAACACCATATATTTT.

The DNA for the CDR3 is TGTGCCAGCCGGGACAGGGATTTTAACGAGCAGTACGTC. It is translated as CASRDRDFNEQYV. This chain links TRBV6-5 with TRBJ2-7, with 9 bases that match TRBD1. Per the germline V gene, CDR1 is MNHEY and CDR2 is SVGAGI. V was pared by 8 bases and J by 5 bases, with 7 bases of the junction left unmatched. The CDR3 is 13 residues long.

V usage is TRBV7-9 and J usage is TRBJ1-2; D possibly corresponds to TRBD1 (5 bases). CDR1 and CDR2 (germline): SEHNR, FQNEAQ (reference sequence). Trimming pared 2 bases from V and 8 bases from J, leaving 9 bases between. The CDR3 covers 12 residues. The CDR3 loop is CASSLNGGGYTF. The CDR3 DNA is TGTGCCAGCAGCTTAAACGGGGGAGGCTACACCTTC.

The chain uses TRBV6-2 or TRBV6-3 and TRBJ1-1; 12 nucleotides line up with TRBD1. There are 15 residues in the CDR3. Trimming took 6 bases from V and 5 from J; bases not matched to a gene: 7. Germline CDR1 and CDR2: MNHEY and SVGEGT. The CDR3 DNA follows: TGTGCCAGCAGCAGGGACAGGGGGCCCTCGACTGAAGCTTTCTTT. Protein sequence: CASSRDRGPSTEAFF.

The CDR3 DNA is TGCGCCAGCAGCTTGGCCCAGGGTGGGAATAATGAAAAACTGTTTTTT. Its protein product is CASSLAQGGNNEKLFF. The chain is built from TRBV5-1 and TRBJ1-4; tentatively, D is TRBD1 (5 bases). The V end lost 0 bases, the J end lost 4 bases, and 13 bases lay between the germline ends. This CDR3 is 16 amino acids long. Germline loops: CDR1 SGHRS, CDR2 YFSETQ.

This chain links TRBV9 with TRBJ1-1; no clear D gene. The CDR3 extends over 15 amino acids. Trimming removed 0 bases at V and 0 bases at J, with 9 bases between. The germline CDR1 and CDR2 sequences are SGDLS and YYNGEE. CDR3 residues: CASSVGRLLNTEAFF. The CDR3 DNA reads TGTGCCAGCAGCGTAGGCCGACTGTTGAACACTGAAGCTTTCTTT.

The genes are TRBV10-1 and TRBJ1-5; a possible D gene is TRBD1 (6 bases). Trimming shortened V by 8 bases and J by 7 bases, and 15 bases separated the two germline ends. Germline loops: CDR1 WNHNN, CDR2 SYGVQD (reference sequence). CDR3 length: 13 amino acids. The DNA for the CDR3 is TGCGCCAGCTGGACAGACGTTTCACAGCCCCAGCATTTT. It is translated as CASWTDVSQPQHF.

This chain connects TRBV14 to TRBJ1-2; 8 bases are a match to TRBD1. V lost 6 bases and J lost 4; bases outside the gene matches: 7. Germline CDR1 is SGHDN and CDR2 is FVKESK. The length of the CDR3 is 14 residues. The CDR3 DNA is TGTGCCAGCAGTTTCGGACAGGGTACCTATGGCTACACCTTC. Translated, it gives CASSFGQGTYGYTF.

The rearrangement joins TRBV5-1 to TRBJ2-5; 8 positions agree with TRBD1. Germline values: CDR1 SGHRS, CDR2 YFSETQ. The V gene end was trimmed by 2 bases and the J gene end by 3 bases; junction bases not matched to a gene: 6. This CDR3 spans 15 amino acids. CDR3 amino acids: CASSLAGTGKETQYF. DNA of the CDR3: TGCGCCAGCAGCTTAGCCGGGACAGGTAAAGAGACCCAGTACTTC. The complete variable domain, with remaining parts taken from reference TRBV5-1 and TRBJ2-5, reads KAGVTQTPRYLIKTRGQQVTLSCSPISGHRSVSWYQQTPGQGLQFLFEYFSETQRNKGNFPGRFSGRQFSNSRSEMNVSTLELGDSALYLCASSLAGTGKETQYFGPGTRLLVL.

The V gene is TRBV4-1, the J gene TRBJ1-4; 8 bases are a match to TRBD1. The CDR3 runs to 19 residues. V lost 1 base and J lost 0; bases outside the gene matches: 10. Germline lookup yields CDR1 MGHRA and CDR2 YSYEKL. This CDR3 is CASSQGQGALFATNEKLFF. The CDR3 DNA sequence: TGCGCCAGCAGCCAAGGGCAGGGGGCCCTCTTTGCAACTAATGAAAAACTGTTTTTT.